What follows describes a single TCR beta chain. Its antigen is not identified. V gave up 0 bases and J gave up 2 bases, with 11 bases separating them. The CDR3 sequence is 15 residues long. The germline gives CDR1 SGHRS, CDR2 YFSETQ. The sample originates from a study of regulatory dendritic cells for organ transplantation. Memory T cells were CD45RO+, naive were CD45RA+, sorted by FACS. General study results and limits: Memory T cells were less diverse than naive, with memory CD8+ most oligoclonal. Memory CD8+ clonal expansion seemed more limited with regulatory than mature dendritic cells.

Only in-frame clones appear in the TCRdb table, and some are missing; sequencing was by immunoSEQ multiplex PCR. This sample has 20,000 to 25,000 clones, with around two thirds found just once. Sequencing used memory CD4+ T cells from blood. The subset: CD45RO+ memory T cells. This receptor was taken from a human donor in good health. The chain couples TRBV5-1 to TRBJ2-5; D gene ambiguous. CDR3 amino acids: CASSLALHLQETQYF. The CDR3 nucleotides read TGCGCCAGCAGCTTGGCCTTGCACCTACAAGAGACCCAGTACTTC.